This T cell receptor beta chain was observed in a study of blood T cells in healthy people across ages (dated by TCRdb to the mid-2010s). About the investigation overall: In model experiments, roughly one uniquely barcoded TCR beta cDNA molecule per two T cells was captured by template switching. To track age-related changes in TCR beta repertoire diversity, the study relied on deep sequencing normalized with unique cDNA molecular identifiers. The donors were split into four age groups: young (average 16 years), middle-aged (about 40), aged (approximately 60) and long-lived (about 74). Donors of different ages were randomly distributed across sequencing lanes to avoid experimental bias. Two additional independent replicas of 1 million unique cDNA reads from the same blood draw were analyzed for two donors (one aged 18 to 29 and one aged 80 or older).

The method behind the library was 5' RACE. Sequencing instrument: Illumina HiSeq 2500. The second PCR ran for roughly 7 to 11 cycles and used a J-beta primer mix along with a sample-barcoded 5' primer. Each TCR beta cDNA molecule received a unique molecular identifier from a template-switch 5' adaptor carrying 12 random nucleotides. Each sample yielded at least 3 million CDR3-containing paired-end reads. First-strand cDNA synthesis was performed from all RNA using the Mint cDNA synthesis kit, with priming by a TRBC-specific oligonucleotide. All cDNA was treated with uracil-DNA glycosylase and then went through a first 18-cycle PCR with the universal primers M1SS and BC2_uni_R. From the authors' description of their analysis: Normalization of each sample was performed by random selection of 1 million high-quality reads, each carrying a distinct molecular identifier. Instead of being binned into consensus sequences, reads with shared molecular identifiers were discarded. MiTCR, set to a Q25 quality threshold and the strictest error-elimination algorithm, was used for CDR3 identification, clonotype clustering and error correction. A nonparametric unseen species model with Euler transformation was used to estimate lower-bound total TCR beta diversity. TCRdb reran the public reads through fastp at Q25 and MiXCR, keeping productive beta chains. Merged by CDR3 protein, the rows form single entries marked with the most common genes and DNA. These V and J calls originate from TCRdb's pipeline instead of the authors' own analysis. Recorded for this sample are approximately 800,000 distinct CDR3 sequences; around 36% of them occurred a single time. Approximately 13% of the sample rests with the top ten.

What the study reported, not specific to this receptor: Compared with the aged group, more naive CD4+ T cells, fewer expanded clones and increased TCR diversity were shown by the long-lived group, suggesting age selection. Donor CMV infection status was unknown, potentially confounding age-related changes in expanded clonotypes. Estimates of total diversity based on one million sequenced T cells were regarded as lower bounds and as underestimates. Observed TCR beta diversity per million T cells fell roughly linearly with age, and a significant reduction was already apparent by age around 44. There was a strong correlation between observed TCR beta diversity and the percentage of naive T cells measured by flow cytometry. Bulk unsorted PBMC profiling prevented conclusive comparison of naive and antigen-experienced compartments.

Comment on this clonotype: What antigen it recognizes has not been identified. Compared with germline, one end of the junction differs, possibly owing to a read error.

Systemically healthy Caucasian individuals from Russia, 35 to 50 in total and aged roughly 6 to 100 years, were included as donors. Approximately 9.3 milliliters of peripheral blood were collected from each donor into EDTA-treated Vacutainer tubes. Ficoll-Paque density-gradient centrifugation was used to isolate PBMCs, with at least 7 million obtained per sample. Trizol reagent was used to extract total RNA from PBMCs, with at least 5.5 micrograms per sample. For every donor, an aliquot of PBMCs went through flow cytometry to measure the percentages of naive CD45RAhigh/CD27high T cells. CDR3 length: 16 amino acids, cysteine to phenylalanine. Just the 48-base CDR3 DNA is kept, in frame starting at base 1. CDR1 SEHNR and CDR2 FQNEAQ were looked up in the germline V gene (reference sequence).

This TCR derives from a young man in good health. What was sequenced was blood. The chain is assembled from TRBV7-9 and TRBJ2-3, and 9 junction bases match TRBD1. The nucleotides are TGTGCCAGCAGATTAGGGACAGGGACTGGCACAGATACGCAGTATTTT. The resulting protein is CASRLGTGTGTDTQYF.